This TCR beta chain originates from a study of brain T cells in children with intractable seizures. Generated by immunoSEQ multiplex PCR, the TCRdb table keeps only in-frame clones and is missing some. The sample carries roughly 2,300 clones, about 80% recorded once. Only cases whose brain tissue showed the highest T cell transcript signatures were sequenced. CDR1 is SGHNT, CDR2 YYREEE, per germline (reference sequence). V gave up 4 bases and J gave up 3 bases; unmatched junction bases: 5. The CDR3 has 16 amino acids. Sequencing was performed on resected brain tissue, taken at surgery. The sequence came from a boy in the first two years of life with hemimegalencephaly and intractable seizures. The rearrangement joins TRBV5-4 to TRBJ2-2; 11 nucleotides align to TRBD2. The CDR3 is CASSVLAGDHTGELFF. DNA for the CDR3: TGTGCCAGCAGCGTACTAGCGGGAGATCACACCGGGGAGCTGTTTTTT.